This entry concerns a single TCR beta chain. As yet, its antigen is unknown. The sample is drawn from a study of CXCR3-negative and CXCR3-positive naive CD8 T cells. The study's findings and limits: Similarly elevated diversity marked both naive subsets, with memory CD8+ cells showing far lower diversity.

Germline CDR1 MGHRA, CDR2 YSYEKL. The CDR3 sequence is 20 residues long. UMI labels and 5' RACE were used to prepare the TRB cDNA libraries. Reprocessing the 5' RACE reads, TCRdb reports a single entry for every CDR3 protein and omits DNA. This sample's table has some 130,000 distinct CDR3 sequences. The chain carries TRBV4-1 and TRBJ2-5; TCRdb indicates TRBD2, and absent DNA this call remains unverified. This TCR was sampled from a human donor in good health. Some clones in this sample may be carry-over from other donors' samples. Sequenced material: naive CXCR3- CD8+ T cells from blood. Subset: CD45RO-CCR7+CD27+CD95- naive CD8+ T cells lacking CXCR3 (TNR3-). This CDR3 reads CASSQDRGSGRGWGQETQYF.